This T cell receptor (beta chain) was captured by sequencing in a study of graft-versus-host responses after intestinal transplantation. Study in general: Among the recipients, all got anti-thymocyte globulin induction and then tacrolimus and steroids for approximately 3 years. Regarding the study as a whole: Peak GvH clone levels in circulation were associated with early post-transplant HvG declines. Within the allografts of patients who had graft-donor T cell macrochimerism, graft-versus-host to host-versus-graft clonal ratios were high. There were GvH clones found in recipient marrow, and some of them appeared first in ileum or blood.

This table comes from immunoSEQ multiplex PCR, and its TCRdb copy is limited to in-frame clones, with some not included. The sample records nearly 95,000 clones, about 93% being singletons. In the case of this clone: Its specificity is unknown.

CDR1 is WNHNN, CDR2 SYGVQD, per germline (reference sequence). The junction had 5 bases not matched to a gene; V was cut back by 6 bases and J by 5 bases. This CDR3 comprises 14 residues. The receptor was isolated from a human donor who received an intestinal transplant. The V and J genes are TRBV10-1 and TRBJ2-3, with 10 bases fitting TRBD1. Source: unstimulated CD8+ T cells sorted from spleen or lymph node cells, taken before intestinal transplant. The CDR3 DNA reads TGCGCCAGCAGCATAGGGACAGGGGTAGATACGCAGTATTTT. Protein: CASSIGTGVDTQYF.